This TCR beta chain came from a study of beta chain features in type 1 diabetes. Whole-study findings and limits: With patients and controls alike, PCR might favor shorter templates to an equal degree. Shortening of TCRB CDR3s, moderate but significant, appeared in all four CD4+ subsets of Type 1 diabetes patients.

Details on this clone: The antigen is not known.

The investigators reverse transcribed all of the isolated RNA, so they sequenced expressed TCRB transcripts. TCRdb's copy holds only in-frame clones and misses some; the assay was immunoSEQ multiplex PCR. The table has under 300,000 clones, 20% seen once; the top ten hold 0.028%. V gave up 5 bases and J gave up 0 bases; unmatched junction bases: 7. This CDR3 is built from 16 residues. Germline V gene sequence: CDR1 SNHLY, CDR2 FYNNEI. Stem cell-like memory, regulatory, central memory and naive CD4+ cells were sorted via CD45RO/CCR7/CD25/CD127/CD95/CD27. Sequenced material: naive CD4+ T cells from blood. The receptor was derived from a woman in her thirties or forties with type 1 diabetes. The V call is TRBV2, the J call TRBJ2-3; 8 bases map to TRBD2. CDR3 sequence: CASSLRTSRSTDTQYF. The CDR3 bases are TGTGCCAGCAGTCTTCGGACTAGCCGAAGCACAGATACGCAGTATTTT.